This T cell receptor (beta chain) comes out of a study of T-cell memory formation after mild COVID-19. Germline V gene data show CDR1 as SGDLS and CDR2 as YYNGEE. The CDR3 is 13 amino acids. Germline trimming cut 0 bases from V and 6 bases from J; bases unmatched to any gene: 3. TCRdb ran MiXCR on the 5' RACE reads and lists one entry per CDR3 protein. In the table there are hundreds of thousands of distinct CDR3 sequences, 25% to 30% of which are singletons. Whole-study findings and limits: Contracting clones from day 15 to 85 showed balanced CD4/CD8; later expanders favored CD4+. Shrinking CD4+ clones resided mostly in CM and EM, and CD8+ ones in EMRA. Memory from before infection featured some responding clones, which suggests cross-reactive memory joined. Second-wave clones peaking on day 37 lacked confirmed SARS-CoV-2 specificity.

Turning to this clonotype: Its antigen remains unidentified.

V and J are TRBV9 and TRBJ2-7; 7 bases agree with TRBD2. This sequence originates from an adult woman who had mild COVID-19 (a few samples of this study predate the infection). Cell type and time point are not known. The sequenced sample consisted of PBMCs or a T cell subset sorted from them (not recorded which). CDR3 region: CASSVGGGLEQYF. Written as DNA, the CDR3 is TGTGCCAGCAGCGTAGGGGGGGGTCTCGAGCAGTACTTC.